This record looks at one TCR beta chain sequence and its context. Germline V lookup: CDR1 PRHDT, CDR2 FYEKMQ (reference sequence). The CDR3 is 16 amino acids. The junction had 10 bases not matched to a gene; V was cut back by 3 bases and J by 7 bases. The entry originates in a study of blood T cells in healthy people across ages. Overall study context: For every two T cells, template switching captured about one barcoded beta molecule.

Primers used in a second PCR of about 6 to 11 cycles were a sample-barcoded 5' primer and a J-beta primer mix. Each CDR3 protein is one row after TCRdb ran MiXCR on the 5' RACE reads. In the table there are around 500,000 distinct CDR3 sequences, about 27% of which are singletons. These data were likewise used in another study, on T cells of mothers and their children.

This clonotype was sampled from a boy aged 2 to 10 in good health. The J gene is TRBJ2-2, the V gene TRBV13; TRBD2 matches 8 bases. The sample was blood. The CDR3 DNA follows: TGTGCCAGCAGCTTCGGCGGCGGGGGGAAGGTCGGGGAGCTGTTTTTT. It translates to CASSFGGGGKVGELFF.